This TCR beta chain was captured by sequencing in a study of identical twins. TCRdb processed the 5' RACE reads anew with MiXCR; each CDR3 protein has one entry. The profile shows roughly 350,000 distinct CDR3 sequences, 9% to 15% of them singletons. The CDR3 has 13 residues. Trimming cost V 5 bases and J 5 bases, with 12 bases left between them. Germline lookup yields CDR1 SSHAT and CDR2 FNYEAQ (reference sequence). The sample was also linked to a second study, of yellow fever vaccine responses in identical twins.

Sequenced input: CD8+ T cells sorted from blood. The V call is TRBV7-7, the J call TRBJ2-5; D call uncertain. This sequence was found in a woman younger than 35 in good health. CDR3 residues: CASSPRPQETQYF. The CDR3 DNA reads TGTGCCAGCAGCCCCCGGCCCCAGGAGACCCAGTACTTC.